The rows below give T cell receptor beta chains drawn from one sample of a study of cytomegalovirus exposure and HLA in healthy donors. The method was immunoSEQ multiplex PCR; TCRdb's version includes in-frame clones alone and lacks a portion of them. Of roughly 110,000 clones listed, roughly 80% were seen once; the top ten hold 2.5%. Sequenced input: PBMCs. Source of these receptors: a man in his forties or fifties in good health and CMV-seronegative. The CDR3 runs from the conserved cysteine through the conserved F or W. The order of the fields is V gene, D gene, CDR3 protein. A D gene is named only where the DNA matches it firmly.

v_call: TRBV19
d_call: TRBD1
cdr3_aa: CASTRRDRANTGELFF

v_call: TRBV10-2
d_call: NA
cdr3_aa: CASRGTGGSYEQYF

v_call: TRBV7-8
d_call: NA
cdr3_aa: CASSPESDSLYGYTF

v_call: TRBV5-1
d_call: TRBD2
cdr3_aa: CASSQKAGGGETQYF

v_call: TRBV6-1
d_call: NA
cdr3_aa: CASTPREGSYGYTF

v_call: TRBV7-9
d_call: NA
cdr3_aa: CASSLGGVASEAEAFF

v_call: TRBV9
d_call: NA
cdr3_aa: CASSVGAQETQYF

v_call: TRBV6-1
d_call: TRBD1
cdr3_aa: CASRLQGGNTEAFF

v_call: TRBV7-9
d_call: NA
cdr3_aa: CASSFQEKLFF

v_call: TRBV6-5
d_call: NA
cdr3_aa: CASMSGRGHTIYF

v_call: TRBV2
d_call: NA
cdr3_aa: CASSGGGRGNQPQHF

v_call: TRBV21-1
d_call: NA
cdr3_aa: CASTLEGGERCTEAFF

v_call: TRBV6-4
d_call: TRBD1
cdr3_aa: CASSDGIGGDTGELFF

v_call: TRBV5-1
d_call: NA
cdr3_aa: CASNTEAGISCEQYF

v_call: TRBV6-6
d_call: TRBD2
cdr3_aa: CASSLTSGGYSDTQYF

v_call: TRBV7-8
d_call: NA
cdr3_aa: CASSLGARNEQFF

v_call: TRBV6-5
d_call: NA
cdr3_aa: CASKTSRGSLREAFF

v_call: TRBV19
d_call: NA
cdr3_aa: CASSISSNTGELFF

v_call: TRBV5-1
d_call: NA
cdr3_aa: CASSLMGAATGELFF

v_call: TRBV2
d_call: TRBD2
cdr3_aa: CASSDLAGGNTDTQYF

v_call: TRBV5-8
d_call: TRBD1
cdr3_aa: CASSTGVFGNTIYF

v_call: TRBV5-1
d_call: TRBD2
cdr3_aa: CASSLARGVNTGELFF

v_call: TRBV7-8
d_call: NA
cdr3_aa: CASSSFVYNSPLHF

v_call: TRBV2
d_call: NA
cdr3_aa: CASNGLLRETQYF

v_call: TRBV7-9
d_call: TRBD2
cdr3_aa: CASSLDGGAIGELFF

v_call: TRBV25-1
d_call: TRBD2
cdr3_aa: CASSSPSGGLDNEQFF